This TCR beta chain was documented in a study of blood T cell repertoires in COVID-19. Study-wide context: From the United States, Italy and Spain came samples of acute and convalescent COVID-19.

Original processing methods: Amplification of reference gene primers was used by the study to estimate nucleated cell counts. Only in-frame clones appear in the TCRdb table, and some are missing; sequencing was by immunoSEQ multiplex PCR. That table supplies the V and J calls and clone size; D and trimming were determined from the DNA. The table records 29,000 or so clones, under 95% of them present only once. Germline loops: CDR1 MGHRA, CDR2 YSYEKL. The CDR3 is 19 amino acids. Losses at the gene ends were 2 bases for V and 2 bases for J; bases not matched to a gene: 10. This TCR derives from a man aged 50 to 59 with active COVID-19. The chain combines TRBV4-1 with TRBJ2-2; 11 positions agree with TRBD1. Sequencing used peripheral blood. CDR3 in amino acids: CASSQQPGQGDYNTGELFF. The CDR3 DNA follows: TGCGCCAGCAGCCAACAACCGGGACAGGGGGATTATAACACCGGGGAGCTGTTTTTT.